This T cell receptor beta chain appears in the sequencing data of a study of PD-L1 blockade in urothelial cancer. This clone has more than one count but fewer than ten. The target antigen is unknown. Libraries were prepared by immunoSEQ multiplex PCR; TCRdb keeps only in-frame clonotypes and omits some of them. This repertoire shows tens of thousands of clones, about 83% found once; its top ten account for 9% to 9.5%. Time point here: pretreatment peripheral blood. There are 14 residues in the CDR3. Study-wide results and limits: Durable-benefit patients showed greater tumor-associated blood clone expansion at 3 weeks.

This chain links TRBV12-1 with TRBJ1-5; the table's D gene call, TRBD1, was not cross checked with the DNA. TRBV12-1 is a recognized pseudogene. Source: PBMCs, taken around atezolizumab (anti-PD-L1) treatment. This sequence originates from a woman between 70 and 85 years old with urothelial cancer. This CDR3 is CASSFPQGKQPQHF. CDR3 coding DNA: TGTGCCAGCAGCTTCCCACAGGGGAAGCAGCCCCAGCATTTT.